The source of this T cell receptor (beta chain) is a study of shared clonotypes between healthy human individuals. Positively selected for CCR7, the CD45RO-negative cells used as naive CD8 cells excluded terminally differentiated effector memory CD45RA+ cells. CDR3 length: 16 amino acids. Germline V gives CDR1 LNHDA, CDR2 SQIVND (reference sequence). V was pared by 7 bases and J by 3 bases, with 8 bases of the junction left unmatched. Profiling relied on immunoSEQ multiplex PCR, and the TCRdb table lists in-frame clones only, not all of them. The sample includes approximately 590,000 clones, 95% to 96% of them seen just once.

The clonotype was recovered from a woman aged 25 to 39 in good health. Sequences were obtained from naive CD8+ T cells sorted from blood. This chain connects TRBV19 to TRBJ2-1; 11 bases are a match to TRBD2. CDR3 region: CASTSTSGRIYNEQFF. The CDR3 DNA sequence: TGTGCCAGTACCAGCACTAGCGGGAGAATCTACAATGAGCAGTTCTTC.